These 32 T cell receptor beta chains were all obtained from the same sample, sequenced in a study of blood T cell repertoires in COVID-19. The assay was immunoSEQ multiplex PCR, and TCRdb's table has in-frame clones only and misses some. In the table there are about 180,000 clones, approximately 89% of which are singletons. The material sequenced was PBMCs or T cells enriched from blood (not recorded which). The receptors shown here come from a man in his forties who had recovered from COVID-19.

This clone was recorded once. The chain links TRBV7-9 to TRBJ2-7, with D tentatively TRBD1 (6 bases). Trimming cost V 5 bases and J 1 base, with 15 bases left between them. The CDR3 is 15 residues long. Germline CDR1 reads SEHNR; CDR2 reads FQNEAQ (reference sequence). The CDR3 nucleotides are TGTGCCAGCAGCCAGCTGACAGGAAATTCCTACGAGCAGTACTTC. This translates into CASSQLTGNSYEQYF.

This chain links TRBV28 with TRBJ1-1; maybe TRBD1 (5 bases). Between the trimmed V and J ends, which lost 5 bases and 0 bases, there was a span of 16 bases. The CDR3 sequence is 16 residues long. Germline CDR1 reads MDHEN; CDR2 reads SYDVKM. The CDR3 reads CASSMDINRMNTEAFF. The CDR3 nucleotides are TGTGCCAGCAGTATGGACATTAATCGTATGAACACTGAAGCTTTCTTT.

The chain carries TRBV5-8 and TRBJ2-5; 7 bases fit TRBD1. CDR3 size: 15 residues. The junction had 9 bases not matched to a gene; V was cut back by 6 bases and J by 1 base. The V gene's germline CDR1 is SGHTS and CDR2 YDEGEE. The CDR3, as DNA: TGTGCCAGCACCAACTCACAGGGGCGCCAAGAGACCCAGTACTTC. Its translation: CASTNSQGRQETQYF.

The chain combines TRBV7-3 with TRBJ2-5; D remains ambiguous. Germline CDR1 is SGHTA and CDR2 is FQGTGA. V was trimmed by 3 bases and J by 4 bases, leaving 9 bases between them. The CDR3 is 13 residues long. The DNA of the CDR3 is TGTGCCAGCAGCTTTACCAGAGGAGAGACCCAGTACTTC. This codes for CASSFTRGETQYF.

This chain links TRBV21-1 with TRBJ1-5; TRBD1 is the table's D call and was not checked against the DNA. TRBV21-1 is a pseudogene segment. The CDR3 runs to 16 residues. The CDR3 region is CASFGGRGHSNQPQHF. The CDR3 DNA sequence: TGTGCCAGCTTTGGGGGCAGGGGTCATAGCAATCAGCCCCAGCATTTT.

The rearrangement joins TRBV19 to TRBJ1-5; D might be TRBD1 (5 bases). The CDR3 has 12 amino acids. Germline values: CDR1 LNHDA, CDR2 SQIVND (reference sequence). V was shortened by 5 bases and J by 8 bases, with 10 bases between the two germline ends. This CDR3 reads CASSGGREPQHF. The CDR3 nucleotides read TGTGCCAGTAGTGGGGGGAGGGAGCCCCAGCATTTT.

This rearrangement joins TRBV14 to TRBJ1-5, with D uncertain. V was trimmed by 3 bases and J by 0 bases, leaving 6 bases between them. Germline CDR1 and CDR2: SGHDN and FVKESK. This CDR3 comprises 14 residues. CDR3 sequence: CASSQENSNQPQHF. DNA of the CDR3: TGTGCCAGCAGCCAGGAGAATAGCAATCAGCCCCAGCATTTT.

The chain recombines TRBV5-6 with TRBJ1-2; 7 positions match TRBD1. Germline-derived CDR1 and CDR2 are SGHDT and YYEEEE. V dropped 4 bases and J dropped 9; count of bases not matched to a gene: 6. CDR3 size: 12 residues. The CDR3 DNA reads as TGTGCCAGCAGCCCCATGGACAGGAGCTACACCTTC. It specifies CASSPMDRSYTF.

The chain combines TRBV27 with TRBJ1-1; 8 positions match TRBD1. CDR1 is MNHEY, CDR2 SMNVEV, per germline (reference sequence). CDR3 length: 15 amino acids. V gave up 3 bases and J gave up 1 base; unmatched junction bases: 4. CDR3 nucleotide sequence: TGTGCCAGCAGTTTCCTTGGACAGGGGAACACTGAAGCTTTCTTT. Translating gives CASSFLGQGNTEAFF.

The rearrangement links TRBV27 to TRBJ1-4; 7 nucleotides line up with TRBD1. Germline CDR1 reads MNHEY; CDR2 reads SMNVEV (reference sequence). With V trimmed by 5 bases and J by 3 bases, 6 bases remained unmatched. This CDR3 spans 15 amino acids. The CDR3 protein is CASSIYRGANEKLFF. Here the CDR3 DNA reads TGTGCCAGCAGTATATACAGGGGTGCTAATGAAAAACTGTTTTTT.

The chain joins TRBV5-1 to TRBJ2-1, with D tentatively TRBD2 (6 bases). This CDR3 comprises 14 residues. Between the trimmed V and J ends, which lost 4 bases and 8 bases, there was a span of 16 bases. Germline V CDR1 and CDR2: SGHRS, YFSETQ. CDR3 in amino acids: CASSPIAGRDEQFF. CDR3 nucleotide sequence: TGCGCCAGCAGCCCGATCGCGGGGAGAGATGAGCAGTTCTTC.

A few counts support this clone. The chain joins TRBV6-5 to TRBJ2-7; tentative D call: TRBD1 (6 bases). CDR1 is MNHEY, CDR2 SVGAGI, per germline. The CDR3 loop spans 11 amino acids. The CDR3 region has the DNA TGTACTACAGGGACCTACTACGAGCAGTACTTC. Amino acids: CTTGTYYEQYF.

A note on this clone: A junction end diverges from the germline sequence, so it may reflect a read error. V usage is TRBV7-7 and J usage is TRBJ2-2; a weak D match, TRBD2 (6 bases). Germline V gene lookup returns CDR1 SSHAT and CDR2 FNYEAQ (reference sequence). The CDR3 sequence is 13 residues long. As DNA, the CDR3 is TGTGCTAGCAGCTTAGGAGGGTCCGGGGAGCTGTTTTTT. Amino acids: CASSLGGSGELFF.

This chain joins TRBV6-4 and TRBJ1-6, with a weak D call TRBD1 (5 bases). CDR1 is MRHNA and CDR2 is SNTAGT in the germline V gene. The CDR3 has 15 residues. The V and J ends lost 2 bases and 5 bases respectively, with 10 bases between them. The CDR3 nucleotides are TGTGCCAGCAGTGACAAGGGGCTGAATAATTCACCCCTCCACTTT. The encoded protein is CASSDKGLNNSPLHF.

CDR3 sequence reads: CASSPGTGEGEQYF. Here the CDR3 DNA reads TGCGCCAGCAGCCCCGGGACAGGGGAGGGTGAGCAGTACTTC. This rearrangement joins TRBV5-1 to TRBJ2-7; 10 bases are shared with TRBD1. CDR1 is SGHRS and CDR2 is YFSETQ in the germline V gene. V trimming: 4 bases; J trimming: 7 bases; junction bases outside the gene matches: 8. This CDR3 contains 14 residues.

The chain couples TRBV5-6 to TRBJ1-2; 7 positions match TRBD1. The ends lost 4 bases at V and 7 bases at J; junction bases unmatched: 10. CDR1 is SGHDT and CDR2 is YYEEEE in the germline V gene. The CDR3 runs 14 residues. The CDR3 region has the DNA TGTGCCAGCAGCCCGGGGGACAGCCCTGGTGGCTACACCTTC. Its translation: CASSPGDSPGGYTF.

The rearrangement uses TRBV5-5 and TRBJ2-5; 7 bases fit TRBD2. The CDR3 has 14 residues. Looked up from germline, CDR1 is SGHKS and CDR2 is YYEKEE (reference sequence). V lost 4 bases and J lost 2; bases outside the gene matches: 5. CDR3 nucleotide sequence: TGTGCCAGCAGCCCGGGGGGAGTTCAAGAGACCCAGTACTTC. This encodes CASSPGGVQETQYF.

The chain uses TRBV4-2 and TRBJ2-2; tentatively, D is TRBD2 (6 bases). V lost 4 bases and J 4 bases, leaving 22 bases between the germline ends. This CDR3 spans 18 amino acids. Looked up from germline, CDR1 is LGHNA and CDR2 is YNFKEQ. CDR3 coding DNA: TGTGCCAGCAGCCCTGGGGGAGCGGAGGGCCAGGGCACCGGGGAGCTGTTTTTT. This gives the protein CASSPGGAEGQGTGELFF.

This chain connects TRBV5-1 to TRBJ1-3; tentative D call: TRBD1 (6 bases). Germline V gene data show CDR1 as SGHRS and CDR2 as YFSETQ. V was clipped by 5 bases and J by 0 bases, with 15 bases between them. The CDR3 covers 16 residues. The CDR3 here is CASRPGTSSSGNTIYF. CDR3 DNA: TGCGCCAGCAGGCCTGGGACATCGAGCTCTGGAAACACCATATATTTT.

This rearrangement joins TRBV7-2 to TRBJ2-5; TRBD2 aligns across 13 bases. In germline, CDR1 is SGHTA, CDR2 FQGNSA. J lost 7 bases, V lost 6 bases, and 17 bases had no gene match. This CDR3 spans 18 amino acids. CDR3 DNA sequence: TGTGCCAGCAGGCATGAAGAACTAGCGGGAGGGCCTTTGGCGACCCAGTACTTC. It encodes CASRHEELAGGPLATQYF.

The chain couples TRBV3-1 (or the pseudogene TRBV3-2) to TRBJ1-2; TRBD1 matches at 8 bases. The trim removed 1 base at V and 6 bases at J, leaving 4 bases unmatched. This CDR3 region has 14 residues. The germline V gene has CDR1 LGHDT and CDR2 YNNKEL (reference sequence). CDR3 bases: TGTGCCAGCAGCCAAGCTCGACAGGGGAATGGCTACACCTTC. Translated: CASSQARQGNGYTF.

The chain joins TRBV19 to TRBJ1-2; maybe TRBD1 (5 bases). CDR1 and CDR2 (germline): LNHDA, SQIVND (reference sequence). The CDR3 has 14 amino acids. Trimming removed 4 bases from V and 3 bases from J, with 12 bases in between. For the CDR3, the DNA is TGTGCCAGTAGTAGTCCGGGGGAGCACTATGGCTACACCTTC. This encodes CASSSPGEHYGYTF.

The V gene is TRBV12-3 or TRBV12-4, the J gene TRBJ2-1; D uncertain. The CDR3 runs 11 residues. V was trimmed by 6 bases and J by 9 bases, leaving 9 bases between them. This CDR3 reads CASSLKIEQFF. In DNA form, the CDR3 reads TGTGCCAGCAGCCTTAAAATTGAGCAGTTCTTC.

This clone has a single count. The J gene is TRBJ2-7, the V gene TRBV5-1, with TRBD1 matching 10 bases. The J segment lost 7 bases and the V segment lost 4 bases, leaving 14 bases of the junction unmatched. The CDR3 runs 16 residues. The germline CDR1 and CDR2 sequences are SGHRS and YFSETQ. CDR3 sequence reads: CASSPIGQGGVGEQYF. The CDR3 DNA sequence: TGCGCCAGCAGCCCCATCGGACAGGGGGGCGTAGGGGAGCAGTACTTC.

The chain uses TRBV30 and TRBJ1-1; 7 bases map to TRBD1. Unmatched junction bases numbered 8, after V lost 3 bases and J lost 1 base. The germline V gene has CDR1 GTSNPN and CDR2 SVGIG (reference sequence). The CDR3 is 15 amino acids. The chain's CDR3 is CAWSPGTAKNTEAFF. CDR3 sequence (DNA): TGTGCCTGGAGCCCCGGGACAGCGAAGAACACTGAAGCTTTCTTT.

This clone was detected once. CDR3: CASSLGQGRLPYEQYF. CDR3 sequence (DNA): TGTGCCAGCTCACTGGGACAGGGGCGGCTACCCTACGAGCAGTACTTC. The rearrangement links TRBV18 to TRBJ2-7; 10 bases map to TRBD1. Germline CDR1 reads KGHSH; CDR2 reads LQKENI. The CDR3 is made up of 16 amino acids. Unmatched junction bases numbered 8, after V lost 4 bases and J lost 2 bases. The entire variable domain, with the rest obtained from reference TRBV18 and TRBJ2-7, is as follows: NAGVMQNPRHLVRRRGQEARLRCSPMKGHSHVYWYRQLPEEGLKFMVYLQKENIIDESGMPKERFSAEFPKEGPSILRIQQVVRGDSAAYFCASSLGQGRLPYEQYFGPGTRLTVT.

This clone turned up a few times. This rearrangement joins TRBV9 to TRBJ2-7; weak D call: TRBD1 (5 bases). CDR1 SGDLS and CDR2 YYNGEE come from the germline V gene. The CDR3 is 12 residues long. CDR3 coding DNA: TGTGCTTCTGGGCAGGGCAACTACGAGCAGTACTTC. Translation: CASGQGNYEQYF.

This sequence joins TRBV30 and TRBJ2-7, with TRBD2 matching 15 bases. This CDR3 is built from 13 residues. Trimming removed 8 bases from V and 7 bases from J; junction bases left unmatched: 6. The germline CDR1 and CDR2 sequences are GTSNPN and SVGIG (reference sequence). CDR3 in DNA: TGTGCCCTCGGACTAGCGGGGGGGAGAGAGCAGTACTTC. It specifies CALGLAGGREQYF.

The V gene is TRBV11-1, the J gene TRBJ1-1, with a weak D call TRBD1 (5 bases). V lost 1 base and J 4 bases, leaving 7 bases between the germline ends. Germline V lookup: CDR1 SGHAT, CDR2 FQDESV (reference sequence). The CDR3 spans 13 residues. CDR3 sequence reads: CASSLDGGTEAFF. The CDR3 DNA reads TGTGCCAGCAGCTTAGACGGGGGCACTGAAGCTTTCTTT.

The chain has TRBV5-6 and TRBJ2-5; D is unresolved. The CDR3 contains 14 residues. Trimming stripped 1 base from V and 2 bases from J, with 9 bases between. Germline V gene sequence: CDR1 SGHDT, CDR2 YYEEEE. The CDR3 DNA follows: TGTGCCAGCAGCTTGCCAGACTTACAAGAGACCCAGTACTTC. Its translation: CASSLPDLQETQYF.

The chain joins TRBV9 to TRBJ2-2, with D perhaps matching TRBD1 (6 bases). CDR3 length: 15 residues. Germline V gene lookup returns CDR1 SGDLS and CDR2 YYNGEE. The germline V and J ends were trimmed by 0 bases and 10 bases, with 16 bases remaining between them. The CDR3 coding sequence is TGTGCCAGCAGCGTAGTTCGTCAGGGGCGTGAGGAGCTGTTTTTT. It specifies CASSVVRQGREELFF. Full variable domain (remainder filled in from reference TRBV9 and TRBJ2-2): DSGVTQTPKHLITATGQRVTLRCSPRSGDLSVYWYQQSLDQGLQFLIQYYNGEERAKGNILERFSAQQFPDLHSELNLSSLELGDSALYFCASSVVRQGREELFFGEGSRLTVL.

The chain recombines TRBV19 with TRBJ1-6; a possible D gene is TRBD1 (5 bases). Trimming removed 3 bases at V and 7 bases at J, with 13 bases between. The CDR3 has 15 residues. Germline loops: CDR1 LNHDA, CDR2 SQIVND (reference sequence). CDR3 nucleotide sequence: TGTGCCAGTAGTATGGAGGAGGGGCAAAATTCACCCCTCCACTTT. As protein: CASSMEEGQNSPLHF.